The 30 T cell receptor beta chains presented below share a single source sample, sequenced in a study of blood T cells in healthy people across ages. A second about 6 to 12 cycle PCR used barcoded and J-beta primers. In TCRdb, the 5' RACE reads were re-called with MiXCR into one record per CDR3 protein. Of roughly 800,000 distinct CDR3 sequences in the sample, 55% to 75% are singletons; the top ten hold approximately 21%. Source material: blood. All receptors come from a young man in good health.

This clonotype came up many times. The J gene is TRBJ2-7, the V gene TRBV7-2; D is possibly TRBD2 (6 bases). The ends were cut back, 10 bases at V and 6 bases at J, with 13 bases in the middle. The germline CDR1 and CDR2 sequences are SGHTA and FQGNSA. CDR3 length: 11 amino acids. The CDR3, as DNA: TGTGCCACGGGGCGGGATCTCGAGCAGTACTTC. This sequence encodes CATGRDLEQYF. Full variable domain (outside the CDR3, taken from reference TRBV7-2 and TRBJ2-7): GAGVSQSPSNKVTEKGKDVELRCDPISGHTALYWYRQSLGQGLEFLIYFQGNSAPDKSGLPSDRFSAERTGGSVSTLTIQRTQQEDSAVYLCATGRDLEQYFGPGTRLTVT.

There are a few counts of this clonotype. The rearrangement joins TRBV29-1 to TRBJ2-5; 10 positions agree with TRBD1. CDR1 SQVTM and CDR2 ANQGSEA come from the germline V gene. This CDR3 spans 14 amino acids. V lost 4 bases, J lost 7 bases, and 9 bases stayed unmatched. The CDR3 region is CSVVRQGARGTQYF. CDR3 in DNA: TGCAGCGTTGTTAGACAGGGGGCGCGGGGGACCCAGTACTTC.

V gene TRBV11-1 combines with J gene TRBJ1-2, with a tentative D call TRBD1 (5 bases). The V end lost 0 bases, the J end lost 3 bases, and 17 bases lay between the germline ends. CDR3 length: 17 amino acids. CDR1 SGHAT and CDR2 FQDESV come from the germline V gene (reference sequence). As DNA, the CDR3 is TGTGCCAGCAGCTTAGCGGCCGGGGGAAGTGGTTACTATGGCTACACCTTC. It specifies CASSLAAGGSGYYGYTF. The variable domain in full, with the rest retrieved from reference TRBV11-1 and TRBJ1-2, is EAEVAQSPRYKITEKSQAVAFWCDPISGHATLYWYRQILGQGPELLVQFQDESVVDDSQLPKDRFSAERLKGVDSTLKIQPAELGDSAMYLCASSLAAGGSGYYGYTFGSGTRLTVV.

This sequence joins TRBV10-3 and TRBJ2-3; D remains unclear. V lost 4 bases to trimming and J lost 6 bases, with 8 bases between them. Looked up from germline, CDR1 is ENHRY and CDR2 is SYGVKD. CDR3 length: 12 amino acids. The CDR3 protein is CAISGSDDTQYF. CDR3 nucleotides: TGTGCCATCAGTGGGTCTGATGATACGCAGTATTTT.

This chain uses TRBV27 with TRBJ2-5; D may be TRBD2 (5 bases). The CDR3 is made up of 12 amino acids. Per germline, CDR1 MNHEY and CDR2 SMNVEV (reference sequence). Trimming took 3 bases from V and 11 from J, leaving 13 bases between them. The DNA for the CDR3 is TGTGCCAGCAGTTTTCCCCTTGGGGAGCAGTACTTC. This encodes CASSFPLGEQYF.

The chain employs TRBV7-3 and TRBJ1-5, with D tentatively TRBD1 (6 bases). Germline V CDR1 and CDR2: SGHTA, FQGTGA. V was trimmed by 4 bases and J by 1 base, leaving 11 bases between them. The CDR3 covers 15 residues. For the CDR3, the DNA is TGTGCCAGCAGCTCCACAGGGTTGAGCAATCAGCCCCAGCATTTT. It specifies CASSSTGLSNQPQHF.

The rearrangement uses TRBV3-1 and TRBJ1-2; 7 bases map to TRBD1. Trimming removed 4 bases from V and 7 bases from J; junction bases left unmatched: 24. Germline loops: CDR1 LGHDT, CDR2 YNNKEL (reference sequence). This CDR3 contains 19 residues. CDR3 residues: CASSPDDRVRSGVSPGYTF. The CDR3 DNA reads as TGTGCCAGCAGCCCAGACGACAGGGTTCGTTCTGGTGTTTCTCCTGGCTACACCTTC.

The chain combines TRBV29-1 with TRBJ2-5; 7 positions agree with TRBD2. The CDR3 runs to 14 residues. Looked up from germline, CDR1 is SQVTM and CDR2 is ANQGSEA. V shed 7 bases, J shed 4 bases, and the junction held 12 bases outside the gene matches. CDR3 region: CSGVGSGAGETQYF. The CDR3 DNA is TGCAGCGGTGTTGGGAGCGGGGCTGGAGAGACCCAGTACTTC.

This chain joins TRBV6-6 and TRBJ1-2, with D possibly being TRBD1 (5 bases). CDR3 length: 17 residues. Germline V gene sequence: CDR1 MNHNY, CDR2 SVGAGI (reference sequence). Trimming left V 1 base short and J 6 bases short, with 21 bases between. CDR3 nucleotide sequence: TGTGCCAGCAGTTACTTAAACGGTGGTGCAGGGTTCGATGGCTACACCTTC. Residues: CASSYLNGGAGFDGYTF.

This clonotype was counted between two and nine times. The chain recombines TRBV29-1 with TRBJ1-2; possibly TRBD1 for D (5 bases). V was clipped by 5 bases and J by 8 bases, with 15 bases between them. In germline, CDR1 is SQVTM, CDR2 ANQGSEA. The CDR3 totals 12 residues. CDR3 residues: CSVPRWGRGYTF. The CDR3 DNA sequence: TGCAGCGTTCCTAGGTGGGGCCGCGGCTACACCTTC.

The V gene is TRBV5-1, the J gene TRBJ1-4; 9 bases line up with TRBD1. Germline CDR1 SGHRS, CDR2 YFSETQ. V lost 1 base and J lost 8; bases outside the gene matches: 12. The CDR3 has 17 amino acids. The CDR3 coding sequence is TGCGCCAGCAGCTTGTTGCCCGACGGGACAGGGAGAGAAAAACTGTTTTTT. Translating gives CASSLLPDGTGREKLFF.

The gene calls are TRBV11-3 and TRBJ2-3; D is possibly TRBD1 (5 bases). CDR3 length equals 14 residues. V lost 5 bases, J lost 6 bases, and 15 bases lay in between. Germline V gives CDR1 SGHNT, CDR2 YENEEA. CDR3 amino acids: CASSPRETTDTQYF. The DNA of the CDR3 is TGTGCCAGCAGCCCCAGGGAAACAACCGATACGCAGTATTTT.

The rearrangement joins TRBV29-1 to TRBJ1-2, with D maybe TRBD1 (5 bases). Germline CDR1 and CDR2: SQVTM and ANQGSEA. The CDR3 covers 11 residues. Trimming stripped 2 bases from V and 10 bases from J, with 11 bases between. CDR3 sequence: CSVEQGADYTF. The DNA of the CDR3 is TGCAGCGTTGAACAGGGTGCCGACTACACCTTC. Combining the CDR3 with reference TRBV29-1 and TRBJ1-2 gives the whole variable domain SAVISQKPSRDICQRGTSLTIQCQVDSQVTMMFWYRQQPGQSLTLIATANQGSEATYESGFVIDKFPISRPNLTFSTLTVSNMSPEDSSIYLCSVEQGADYTFGSGTRLTVV.

This clonotype was recorded once. This sequence joins TRBV12-3 or TRBV12-4 and TRBJ2-7; TRBD2 is a possible D gene (6 bases). The better agreement between TRBJ2-5 and the DNA end casts doubt on the J call. The CDR3 extends over 15 amino acids. DNA of the CDR3: TGTGCCAGCAGCAGTTTGATAGCGGACGCTGAGACCCAGTACTTC. It yields the protein CASSSLIADAETQYF.

The V call is TRBV29-1, the J call TRBJ2-3; TRBD2 matches 8 bases. J lost 10 bases, V lost 1 base, and 7 bases had no gene match. This CDR3 is 13 amino acids long. Looked up from germline, CDR1 is SQVTM and CDR2 is ANQGSEA. CDR3 protein: CSVEVGLVSSQYF. DNA for the CDR3: TGCAGCGTTGAAGTGGGACTAGTCAGCTCGCAGTATTTT.

The chain links TRBV10-3 to TRBJ2-7; no reliable D call. The CDR3 covers 13 residues. V was cut by 4 bases and J by 4 bases, with 11 bases left in between. Germline CDR1 and CDR2: ENHRY and SYGVKD. The CDR3 nucleotides are TGTGCCATCAGTGCGGGTGGTCGGTACGAGCAGTACTTC. Its translation is CAISAGGRYEQYF.

The CDR3 spells CASSLHRRHGAYEQYF. The CDR3 nucleotides are TGTGCCAGCAGCCTCCATAGGAGACATGGAGCCTACGAGCAGTACTTC. The J gene is TRBJ2-7, the V gene TRBV21-1. TRBV21-1 is annotated as a pseudogene. The CDR3 runs 16 residues.

The chain carries TRBV7-2 and TRBJ2-3; maybe TRBD2 (7 bases). V shed 1 base and J shed 3 bases, with 17 bases lying between them. Germline-derived CDR1 and CDR2 are SGHTA and FQGNSA. The CDR3 spans 17 residues. The CDR3 protein is CASSLVLGGGSTDTQYF. As DNA, the CDR3 is TGTGCCAGCAGCTTAGTCTTAGGGGGAGGGAGTACAGATACGCAGTATTTT.

In its sample, this clonotype was seen a few times. The chain employs TRBV20-1 and TRBJ2-5, with 13 nucleotides matching TRBD2. The CDR3 totals 18 residues. V trimming: 2 bases; J trimming: 0 bases; junction bases outside the gene matches: 9. Germline V gene lookup returns CDR1 DFQATT and CDR2 SNEGSKA (reference sequence). The CDR3 region is CSARRGLAGAPYQETQYF. The CDR3 DNA reads as TGCAGTGCTAGACGCGGACTAGCGGGAGCTCCGTACCAAGAGACCCAGTACTTC.

A word on this clonotype: This is likely a read error, given that the CDR3 carries no conserved phenylalanine or tryptophan at its end. The CDR3 coding sequence is TGTGCCAGCAGCTCGGAAAAGTTCTATGGCTACACCTTA. This encodes CASSSEKFYGYTL. The V gene is TRBV7-9, the J gene TRBJ1-2; D call uncertain. V gave up 4 bases and J gave up 4 bases, with 10 bases separating them. Germline values: CDR1 SEHNR, CDR2 FQNEAQ (reference sequence). CDR3 length equals 13 residues.

This clonotype was observed a handful of times. The V and J genes are TRBV4-2 and TRBJ2-5, with 7 nucleotides matching TRBD2. V gave up 4 bases and J gave up 5 bases; unmatched junction bases: 7. Germline CDR1 and CDR2: LGHNA and YNFKEQ. The CDR3 length is 14 residues. The CDR3 is CASSPGLGTETQYF. For the CDR3, the DNA is TGTGCCAGCAGCCCTGGACTAGGGACGGAGACCCAGTACTTC.

The chain has TRBV28 and TRBJ2-3; D is unclear. The CDR3 is 13 amino acids. The germline V gene has CDR1 MDHEN and CDR2 SYDVKM. V was pared by 10 bases and J by 4 bases, with 15 bases between. The CDR3 bases are TGTGCCACCGGCCCCCGGAGCGCAGATACGCAGTATTTT. Protein product: CATGPRSADTQYF.

The chain combines TRBV12-3 or TRBV12-4 with TRBJ1-2; 8 bases align to TRBD1. The CDR3 is 12 amino acids. Trimming cost V 6 bases and J 8 bases; bases outside gene matches: 5. The CDR3 region has the DNA TGTGCCAGCAGGGCAGGGACAGGCGGCTACACCTTC. Translated, it gives CASRAGTGGYTF.

The chain uses TRBV15 and TRBJ1-3; 11 nucleotides match TRBD1. The CDR3 is 17 residues long. Germline V gene data show CDR1 as LNHNV and CDR2 as YYDKDF (reference sequence). The J segment lost 7 bases and the V segment lost 1 base, leaving 9 bases of the junction unmatched. CDR3 nucleotide sequence: TGTGCCACCAGCAGAGCCAGGACAGGGGGCTTTGGGAACACCATATATTTT. The encoded protein is CATSRARTGGFGNTIYF.

The chain couples TRBV20-1 to TRBJ2-4; D could derive from TRBD1 or TRBD2 (5 bases each). Germline V lookup: CDR1 DFQATT, CDR2 SNEGSKA (reference sequence). The V end was cut by 3 bases, the J end by 7 bases, with 13 bases between. This CDR3 has 13 residues. The CDR3 sequence is CSARIEGRNIQYF. In DNA form, the CDR3 reads TGCAGTGCTAGGATCGAGGGGCGGAACATTCAGTACTTC.

This clonotype was counted ten times or more. V usage is TRBV5-1 and J usage is TRBJ1-1; the D is unclear. Trimming shortened V by 2 bases and J by 0 bases, and 5 bases separated the two germline ends. Germline V gives CDR1 SGHRS, CDR2 YFSETQ. CDR3 size: 13 residues. CDR3 in amino acids: CASSFDMNTEAFF. The CDR3 nucleotides read TGCGCCAGCAGCTTCGATATGAACACTGAAGCTTTCTTT.

The chain combines TRBV5-6 with TRBJ2-7; D may be TRBD1 or TRBD2 (5 bases each). CDR3 length: 17 residues. Trimming pared 3 bases from V and 7 bases from J, leaving 26 bases between. The germline CDR1 and CDR2 sequences are SGHDT and YYEEEE. The CDR3 protein is CASSSLGATDQGREQYF. The CDR3 DNA follows: TGTGCCAGCAGCTCACTTGGTGCTACCGACCAGGGACGGGAGCAGTACTTC.

This chain links TRBV5-6 with TRBJ2-1; the match to TRBD2 covers 8 bases. J was trimmed by 6 bases and V by 4 bases; bases with no gene match: 12. Germline CDR1 is SGHDT and CDR2 is YYEEEE. There are 16 residues in the CDR3. CDR3 DNA sequence: TGTGCCAGCAGCGTGAACGTGGGACTAGTAGGCAATGAGCAGTTCTTC. Residues: CASSVNVGLVGNEQFF.

This clonotype showed up just a few times. This sequence joins TRBV29-1 and TRBJ1-5, with 9 bases identical to TRBD1. The CDR3 spans 15 residues. Germline-derived CDR1 and CDR2 are SQVTM and ANQGSEA. Trimming at V came to 2 bases and at J to 3 bases, leaving 5 bases not matched to a gene. CDR3 sequence reads: CSVESGTGPNQPQHF. As DNA, the CDR3 is TGCAGCGTTGAATCCGGGACAGGGCCCAATCAGCCCCAGCATTTT.

V is TRBV14 and J is TRBJ2-1, with 10 bases aligning to TRBD2. The CDR3 is 17 amino acids. CDR1 and CDR2 from the germline V gene are SGHDN and FVKESK. V lost 0 bases and J lost 6; bases outside the gene matches: 8. The CDR3 reads CASSQDFGLAGANEQFF. The CDR3 region has the DNA TGTGCCAGCAGCCAAGATTTTGGGCTAGCGGGAGCCAATGAGCAGTTCTTC.